Each of the 22 T cell receptor beta chains below was sequenced from the same sample in a study of shared clonotypes between healthy human individuals. As defined, naive CD8 cells were CD45RO-negative and positively selected for CCR7, with terminally differentiated effector memory CD45RA+ cells excluded. Method: immunoSEQ multiplex PCR; TCRdb's copy keeps in-frame clones and lacks some. The data show approximately 2,200,000 clones, approximately 94% seen once. The source material was naive CD8+ T cells from PBMCs. The receptor source for this set is a man between 18 and 35 years old in good health. Some clones in this sample may be carry-over from other donors' samples.

Concerning this clone itself: Within the sample, other DNA sequences also encode this same CDR3. V usage is TRBV7-9 and J usage is TRBJ2-2, with no clear D. Germline V gene sequence: CDR1 SEHNR, CDR2 FQNEAQ (reference sequence). V shed 1 base and J shed 5 bases, with 5 bases lying between them. The CDR3 consists of 13 residues. The CDR3 bases are TGTGCCAGCAGCTTAGGACGGACCGGGGAGCTGTTTTTT. It is translated as CASSLGRTGELFF.

The CDR3 region has the DNA TGTGCCAGCAGCTTAGCCACAGGCAACTATGAAGCTTTCTTT. Translation gives CASSLATGNYEAFF. The chain couples TRBV7-9 to TRBJ1-1, with a possible D match to TRBD1 (5 bases). Trimming pared 0 bases from V and 7 bases from J, leaving 12 bases between. Germline V CDR1 and CDR2: SEHNR, FQNEAQ (reference sequence). This CDR3 has 14 residues.

The chain recombines TRBV28 with TRBJ1-2; 9 bases align to TRBD1. The CDR3 is made up of 18 amino acids. Germline CDR1 and CDR2: MDHEN and SYDVKM. The trim removed 5 bases at V and 1 base at J, leaving 14 bases unmatched. The CDR3 reads CASSGRGTGSSLNYGYTF. The CDR3 DNA is TGTGCCAGCAGTGGTCGAGGGACAGGGAGTTCCCTTAACTATGGCTACACCTTC.

As for this clone: The identical CDR3 is also encoded by other nucleotide sequences in the sample. The chain is built from TRBV4-1 and TRBJ2-5, with D perhaps TRBD2 (5 bases). The CDR3 sequence is 14 residues long. The germline CDR1 and CDR2 sequences are MGHRA and YSYEKL. V was cut by 1 base and J by 5 bases, with 11 bases left in between. The CDR3, as DNA: TGCGCCAGCAGCCAAGTTGGAGGTGGGGAGACCCAGTACTTC. Encoded protein: CASSQVGGGETQYF.

The V call is TRBV2, the J call TRBJ2-4; 11 positions match TRBD2. Germline loops: CDR1 SNHLY, CDR2 FYNNEI. The junction had 2 bases not matched to a gene; V was cut back by 4 bases and J by 6 bases. There are 14 residues in the CDR3. The CDR3 spells CASSAGTSGNIQYF. The CDR3 DNA reads TGTGCCAGCAGTGCCGGGACTAGCGGAAACATTCAGTACTTC.

The genes are TRBV19 and TRBJ1-1, with TRBD1 as a possible D gene (5 bases). The CDR3 is 13 residues long. The germline V gene encodes CDR1 LNHDA and CDR2 SQIVND (reference sequence). V was cut by 3 bases and J by 7 bases, with 12 bases left in between. The CDR3 protein is CASSISLGGEAFF. The DNA for the CDR3 is TGTGCCAGTAGTATTTCCTTGGGGGGTGAAGCTTTCTTT.

Notes on this clone: The sample contains more than one DNA sequence encoding this CDR3. This chain links TRBV2 with TRBJ2-3; D uncertain. Trimming shortened V by 7 bases and J by 0 bases, and 2 bases separated the two germline ends. Looked up from germline, CDR1 is SNHLY and CDR2 is FYNNEI. The CDR3 is 11 residues long. CDR3 DNA sequence: TGTGCCAGCACGAGCACAGATACGCAGTATTTT. Residues: CASTSTDTQYF.

The chain links TRBV27 to TRBJ2-7; TRBD1 matches at 7 bases. V lost 2 bases to trimming and J lost 5 bases; unmatched junction nucleotides: 6. The CDR3 has 14 amino acids. Germline CDR1 reads MNHEY; CDR2 reads SMNVEV (reference sequence). CDR3 in amino acids: CASSLRGGVDEQYF. Here the CDR3 DNA reads TGTGCCAGCAGTTTACGAGGGGGCGTGGACGAGCAGTACTTC.

As for this clone: Other nucleotide sequences from this sample produce the same CDR3. The chain carries TRBV6-1 and TRBJ2-7; 10 bases line up with TRBD1. In germline, CDR1 is MNHNS, CDR2 SASEGT. This CDR3 has 14 residues. J gave up 3 bases and V 4 bases, and 3 bases lay outside the gene matches. CDR3 protein: CASSGRTGGYEQYF. The CDR3 bases are TGTGCCAGCAGTGGCAGGACAGGGGGCTACGAGCAGTACTTC.

The gene calls are TRBV19 and TRBJ2-3; D unresolved. The V end lost 5 bases, the J end lost 1 base, and 13 bases lay between the germline ends. The CDR3 contains 15 residues. Looked up from germline, CDR1 is LNHDA and CDR2 is SQIVND (reference sequence). The CDR3 nucleotides read TGTGCCAGTAGTTGGGCCAGTAGGGGCACAGATACGCAGTATTTT. Protein: CASSWASRGTDTQYF.

The chain combines TRBV5-6 with TRBJ2-3, with unresolved D. Germline CDR1 reads SGHDT; CDR2 reads YYEEEE. This CDR3 region has 14 residues. V lost 1 base and J lost 5, with 11 bases in between. CDR3 DNA: TGTGCCAGCAGCTTGTGGCCCCCAAAAGATACGCAGTATTTT. This codes for CASSLWPPKDTQYF.

The chain recombines TRBV12-5 with TRBJ2-1; TRBD2 matches 13 bases. The CDR3 length is 17 residues. CDR1 and CDR2 from the germline V gene are LGHNT and FRNRAP. Trimming cost V 1 base and J 1 base; bases outside gene matches: 1. CDR3 DNA: TGTGCTAGTGGTTTGGGGACTAGCGGGAGTTCCTACAATGAGCAGTTCTTC. This translates into CASGLGTSGSSYNEQFF.

The chain is built from TRBV19 and TRBJ2-7, with TRBD1 as a possible D gene (6 bases). Germline V CDR1 and CDR2: LNHDA, SQIVND (reference sequence). Trimming stripped 5 bases from V and 5 bases from J, with 13 bases between. The CDR3 covers 13 residues. This chain's CDR3 is CASSARGGHEQYF. The CDR3 nucleotides read TGTGCCAGTAGTGCCAGGGGCGGCCACGAGCAGTACTTC.

The J gene is TRBJ1-2, the V gene TRBV9; a weak D match, TRBD1 (6 bases). Trimming left V 3 bases short and J 4 bases short, with 16 bases between. Germline V CDR1 and CDR2: SGDLS, YYNGEE. The CDR3 length is 15 residues. The CDR3 sequence: CASSGTESAFYGYTF. The CDR3 DNA sequence: TGTGCCAGCAGCGGGACAGAATCAGCGTTCTATGGCTACACCTTC.

V and J are TRBV5-6 and TRBJ2-7; no clear D gene. The CDR3 is 17 amino acids. Per germline, CDR1 SGHDT and CDR2 YYEEEE. V was shortened by 1 base and J by 2 bases, with 19 bases between the two germline ends. The CDR3 DNA sequence: TGTGCCAGCAGCTTGTTTCAGGACCCACGCCCCACCTACGAGCAGTACTTC. Its translation: CASSLFQDPRPTYEQYF.

This sequence joins TRBV11-3 and TRBJ2-1, with D tentatively TRBD1 or TRBD2 (5 bases each). The ends were cut back, 5 bases at V and 6 bases at J, with 11 bases in the middle. Germline CDR1 and CDR2: SGHNT and YENEEA. The CDR3 loop spans 13 amino acids. Here the CDR3 reads CASSPPGTNEQFF. The CDR3 bases are TGTGCCAGCAGCCCGCCGGGGACCAATGAGCAGTTCTTC.

This chain links TRBV29-1 with TRBJ2-7; 12 nucleotides agree with TRBD2. Germline CDR1 is SQVTM and CDR2 is ANQGSEA. V gave up 7 bases and J gave up 2 bases; unmatched junction bases: 6. This CDR3 has 14 amino acids. CDR3 sequence: CSAQTSGSAYEQYF. CDR3 bases: TGCAGCGCCCAGACTAGCGGGAGTGCCTACGAGCAGTACTTC.

The chain recombines TRBV28 with TRBJ2-1; 9 bases map to TRBD2. Trimming took 5 bases from V and 4 from J; bases not matched to a gene: 6. This CDR3 has 15 residues. CDR1 is MDHEN and CDR2 is SYDVKM in the germline V gene. In nucleotides, the CDR3 is TGTGCCAGCAGTCCAAGACTAGCGGAGTACAATGAGCAGTTCTTC. Translation gives CASSPRLAEYNEQFF.

V gene TRBV28 combines with J gene TRBJ2-2; D ambiguous. V shed 8 bases and J shed 8 bases, with 6 bases lying between them. CDR1 is MDHEN, CDR2 SYDVKM, per germline. The CDR3 spans 10 residues. The CDR3, as DNA: TGTGCCAGCGGATGGGGGGAGCTGTTTTTT. Translation gives CASGWGELFF.

V gene TRBV27 combines with J gene TRBJ2-7, with 7 bases aligning to TRBD2. V dropped 3 bases and J dropped 4; count of bases not matched to a gene: 6. Germline V CDR1 and CDR2: MNHEY, SMNVEV (reference sequence). The CDR3 length is 14 residues. The CDR3 region has the DNA TGTGCCAGCAGTTTCATCCTCGGGGGGTACGAGCAGTACTTC. It encodes CASSFILGGYEQYF.

This chain connects TRBV9 to TRBJ1-4; TRBD1 might be the D (6 bases). Trimming cost V 0 bases and J 5 bases, with 17 bases left between them. Germline loops: CDR1 SGDLS, CDR2 YYNGEE. The CDR3 runs to 17 residues. The CDR3 DNA reads TGTGCCAGCAGCGTAGGGCGGGGGGCCAACTCGAATGAAAAACTGTTTTTT. Protein: CASSVGRGANSNEKLFF.

The chain recombines TRBV5-4 with TRBJ2-3; 10 positions match TRBD2. Germline trimming cut 5 bases from V and 3 bases from J; bases unmatched to any gene: 12. Germline-derived CDR1 and CDR2 are SGHNT and YYREEE (reference sequence). The CDR3 length is 17 residues. The CDR3 nucleotides read TGTGCCAGCAGTCCGTCGTTGGGACTAGCGTCGACAGATACGCAGTATTTT. It specifies CASSPSLGLASTDTQYF. The full variable domain, with the rest looked up from reference TRBV5-4 and TRBJ2-3, is ETGVTQSPTHLIKTRGQQVTLRCSSQSGHNTVSWYQQALGQGPQFIFQYYREEENGRGNFPPRFSGLQFPNYSSELNVNALELDDSALYLCASSPSLGLASTDTQYFGPGTRLTVL.